This record looks at one T cell receptor beta chain sequence and its context. Method: immunoSEQ multiplex PCR; TCRdb's copy keeps in-frame clones and lacks some. Among about 51,000 clones, approximately 93% were seen once, and the ten largest hold around 2%. The germline CDR1 and CDR2 sequences are GTSNPN and SVGIG (reference sequence). V was trimmed by 1 base and J by 7 bases, leaving 10 bases between them. This CDR3 has 12 amino acids. The source of the sample is a study of T cell changes during pregnancy in multiple sclerosis. This clonotype was sampled from a female donor with multiple sclerosis, enrolled in a pregnancy study. The material sequenced was peripheral blood, taken in the second trimester of pregnancy. The chain recombines TRBV30 with TRBJ2-5; D is undetermined. The chain's CDR3 is CAWSGAIGTQYF. In nucleotides, the CDR3 is TGTGCCTGGAGTGGTGCGATCGGGACCCAGTACTTC.